These T cell receptor beta chains were read from a single sample in a study of Ad26.COV2.S vaccination and SARS-CoV-2 variants. Profiled with immunoSEQ multiplex PCR; TCRdb holds only in-frame clones, not every one. The sample holds 400,000 or so clones, around 85% seen once. The sample here was peripheral blood, taken in a trial of Ad26.COV2.S vaccine versus placebo. The receptors derive from a person aged 18 to 65 who received the Ad26.COV2.S COVID-19 vaccine or a placebo. Each CDR3 is given with its conserved first and last residue. D genes are given only for firm matches. Clone size is stated in some rows and not others, as once, few, many or a class when expanded.

- | TRBJ1-5 | TRBV21-1 | - | CASSSTTGTGGQPQHF | TGTGCCAGCAGCTCTACGACCGGGACAGGGGGTCAGCCCCAGCATTTT
- | TRBJ1-2 | TRBV3-1/TRBV3-2 | - | CASSQGWGDGYTF | TGTGCCAGCAGCCAAGGGTGGGGGGATGGCTACACCTTC
- | TRBJ1-2 | TRBV7-2 | - | CASSLAFSYGYTF | TGTGCCAGCAGCTTAGCTTTCTCCTATGGCTACACCTTC
few | TRBJ1-6 | TRBV5-1 | - | CASSLGSQSGNSPLHF | TGCGCCAGCAGCTTGGGGTCCCAGTCGGGAAATTCACCCCTCCACTTT
- | TRBJ1-1 | TRBV27 | - | CASSQWEGTEAFF | TGTGCCAGCAGTCAGTGGGAGGGGACTGAAGCTTTCTTT
once | TRBJ2-3 | TRBV5-1 | - | CASSLPRDGMQYF | TGCGCCAGCAGCTTGCCAAGGGACGGTATGCAGTATTTT
- | TRBJ2-7 | TRBV5-6 | - | CASSLMVLGFSEQYF | TGTGCCAGCAGCTTGATGGTCTTGGGGTTCTCCGAGCAGTACTTC
- | TRBJ2-3 | TRBV10-3 | - | CAISGGPSTDTQYF | TGTGCCATCAGTGGTGGGCCGTCCACAGATACGCAGTATTTT
- | TRBJ1-1 | TRBV19 | - | CASSIDIPLLNTEAFF | TGTGCCAGTAGTATAGACATACCTTTACTGAACACTGAAGCTTTCTTT
- | TRBJ1-1 | TRBV5-1 | - | CASSLVPLANTEAFF | TGCGCCAGCAGCTTGGTACCGCTGGCGAACACTGAAGCTTTCTTT
- | TRBJ1-5 | TRBV30 | - | CAWSESNQPQHF | TGTGCCTGGAGTGAGAGCAATCAGCCCCAGCATTTT
- | TRBJ1-4 | TRBV11-2 | - | CASSPRRTEATNEKLFF | TGTGCCAGCAGCCCTCGTAGGACAGAAGCAACTAATGAAAAACTGTTTTTT
- | TRBJ1-1 | TRBV6-5 | - | CASRVVGNTEAFF | TGTGCCAGCAGGGTCGTGGGGAACACTGAAGCTTTCTTT
- | TRBJ2-1 | TRBV19 | - | CASSYRAGSYNEQFF | TGTGCCAGTAGTTACCGCGCCGGCTCCTACAATGAGCAGTTCTTC
- | TRBJ1-5 | TRBV5-8 | TRBD1 | CASSFLDRVGGPQHF | TGTGCCAGCAGCTTCCTCGACAGGGTCGGGGGGCCCCAGCATTTT
- | TRBJ2-2 | TRBV7-8 | - | CASSHRVVKAGELFF | TGTGCCAGCAGCCACAGGGTAGTTAAGGCCGGGGAGCTGTTTTTT
- | TRBJ1-4 | TRBV15 | TRBD1 | CATSRDRANEKLFF | TGTGCCACCAGCAGGGACAGGGCAAATGAAAAACTGTTTTTT
- | TRBJ1-5 | TRBV19 | - | CASRRTERINQPQHF | TGTGCCAGTAGGAGGACAGAAAGGATCAATCAGCCCCAGCATTTT
- | TRBJ2-1 | TRBV30 | - | CAWTLTGEQFF | TGTGCCTGGACTCTAACTGGTGAGCAGTTCTTC
- | TRBJ1-1 | TRBV5-4 | - | CASSLSRGNTEAFF | TGTGCCAGCAGCTTGTCCAGGGGGAACACTGAAGCTTTCTTT
- | TRBJ2-1 | TRBV4-2 | - | CASSQEYRLGPYNEQFF | TGTGCCAGCAGCCAAGAATACCGACTAGGCCCCTACAATGAGCAGTTCTTC
- | TRBJ1-1 | TRBV19 | TRBD1 | CASRRQGPEAFF | TGTGCCAGTAGGAGACAGGGCCCTGAAGCTTTCTTT
- | TRBJ1-6 | TRBV7-2 | - | CASSLLQGSGNSPLHF | TGTGCCAGCAGCTTATTACAGGGCTCGGGCAATTCACCCCTCCACTTT
- | TRBJ1-2 | TRBV15 | - | CATSIGPLRPSRSKGPDYGYTF | TGTGCCACCAGCATCGGACCGCTCCGCCCATCTCGGTCTAAGGGACCGGACTATGGCTACACCTTC
once | TRBJ1-2 | TRBV6-2/TRBV6-3 | - | CASRYREYGYTF | TGTGCCAGCAGGTACAGGGAATATGGCTACACCTTC
- | TRBJ2-5 | TRBV6-5 | TRBD1 | CASSRTGSGQETQYF | TGTGCCAGCAGTCGGACAGGGTCTGGGCAAGAGACCCAGTACTTC
- | TRBJ1-1 | TRBV29-1 | - | CSVESGTNTEAFF | TGCAGCGTTGAATCCGGGACGAACACTGAAGCTTTCTTT
once | TRBJ2-4 | TRBV19 | TRBD2 | CASSGGAFKNIQYF | TGTGCCAGTAGCGGGGGGGCTTTTAAAAACATTCAGTACTTC
once | TRBJ2-7 | TRBV4-3 | - | CASSQGYGTYEQYF | TGCGCCAGCAGCCAAGGGTACGGAACCTACGAGCAGTACTTC
once | TRBJ2-1 | TRBV10-3 | - | CAISPPGSYNEQFF | TGTGCCATCAGCCCCCCGGGGAGCTACAATGAGCAGTTCTTC
once | TRBJ2-3 | TRBV21-1 | - | CASSKPNKEGHTDTQYF | TGTGCCAGCAGCAAACCGAATAAGGAGGGGCACACAGATACGCAGTATTTT
- | TRBJ1-5 | TRBV5-1 | TRBD1 | CASSLDSTERDRGRDQPQHF | TGCGCCAGCAGCTTGGATTCAACGGAGAGGGACAGGGGGCGCGATCAGCCCCAGCATTTT
- | TRBJ1-1 | TRBV4-3 | - | CASSEDLTVNTEAFF | TGCGCCAGCAGCGAAGACCTGACAGTTAACACTGAAGCTTTCTTT
- | TRBJ2-2 | TRBV4-3 | - | CASSHNNAGRLNTGELFF | TGCGCCAGCAGCCACAATAACGCGGGACGCCTTAACACCGGGGAGCTGTTTTTT
once | TRBJ1-5 | TRBV7-9 | - | CASTLGNQPQHF | TGTGCCAGCACCCTCGGGAATCAGCCCCAGCATTTT
- | TRBJ1-1 | TRBV7-9 | TRBD1 | CASSPRTGRDTEAFF | TGTGCCAGCAGCCCTCGGACAGGGAGGGACACTGAAGCTTTCTTT
- | TRBJ1-1 | TRBV6-6 | - | CASSSAGQTNTEAFF | TGTGCCAGCAGTTCTGCGGGACAAACGAACACTGAAGCTTTCTTT
- | TRBJ1-5 | TRBV6-5 | - | CASSYSGGQSQPQHF | TGTGCCAGCAGTTACTCGGGGGGACAAAGTCAGCCCCAGCATTTT
- | TRBJ1-1 | TRBV5-1 | - | CASSGDTEAFF | TGCGCCAGCAGCGGGGACACTGAAGCTTTCTTT
- | TRBJ1-4 | TRBV3-1/TRBV3-2 | - | CASSQVRDEKLFF | TGTGCCAGCAGCCAAGTTAGGGATGAAAAACTGTTTTTT
- | TRBJ1-2 | TRBV5-6 | - | CASSLRGSSYGYTF | TGTGCCAGCAGCTTACGGGGAAGTAGCTATGGCTACACCTTC
- | TRBJ1-2 | TRBV12-3/TRBV12-4 | - | CASSLDRRYGYTF | TGTGCCAGCAGTTTAGACAGGCGCTATGGCTACACCTTC
once | TRBJ2-3 | TRBV6-5 | TRBD1 | CASSPGGGTQYF | TGTGCCAGCAGTCCAGGGGGCGGTACGCAGTATTTT
- | TRBJ1-2 | TRBV11-2 | - | CASSSILGREKQNYGYTF | TGTGCCAGCAGCTCCATTCTGGGCCGAGAAAAACAAAACTATGGCTACACCTTC
- | TRBJ1-4 | TRBV5-6 | - | CASSLGGGANEKLFF | TGTGCCAGCAGCTTGGGGGGAGGCGCTAATGAAAAACTGTTTTTT
- | TRBJ1-2 | TRBV5-6 | - | CASSYGEYGYTF | TGTGCCAGCAGCTACGGGGAATATGGCTACACCTTC
- | TRBJ2-1 | TRBV6-5 | - | CASHGLSLSNEQFF | TGTGCCAGCCACGGCTTAAGCTTAAGCAATGAGCAGTTCTTC
once | TRBJ2-1 | TRBV11-1 | - | CASSSLSTYNEQFF | TGTGCCAGCAGCTCCCTCTCTACCTACAATGAGCAGTTCTTC
- | TRBJ1-4 | TRBV4-1 | - | CASSQETGDGYEKLFF | TGCGCCAGCAGCCAAGAGACGGGGGATGGTTATGAAAAACTGTTTTTT
once | TRBJ1-1 | TRBV7-9 | TRBD1 | CASSLGDRVNTEAFF | TGTGCCAGCAGCTTAGGGGACAGGGTCAACACTGAAGCTTTCTTT
- | TRBJ1-4 | TRBV2 | TRBD1 | CASRSYFNGTGTEKLFF | TGTGCCAGCAGATCCTATTTTAACGGGACAGGGACTGAAAAACTGTTTTTT